These 25 T cell receptor beta chains originate from one sample sequenced in a study of T-cell reconstitution after alpha-beta-depleted transplantation in children. This sample's TCRbeta library carried unique molecular identifier barcodes. TCRdb called the PCR reads again in MiXCR, with one record for every CDR3 protein. Among fewer than 4,500 distinct CDR3 sequences listed, about 23% were seen once. The sequenced sample was PBMCs, mostly from graft donor cells, obtained 60 days after TCRalphabeta/CD19-depleted stem cell transplant. The receptor source for this set is a boy under two years old who had a stem cell transplant for acute myeloid leukemia, so the T cells may come from the graft donor.

This clonotype was seen only once. This chain links TRBV7-2 with TRBJ1-5, with D perhaps matching TRBD1 (6 bases). The germline gives CDR1 SGHTA, CDR2 FQGNSA. This CDR3 is built from 15 residues. V was trimmed by 1 base and J by 3 bases, leaving 10 bases between them. This chain's CDR3 is CASSLGDRYNQPQHF. CDR3 DNA sequence: TGTGCCAGCAGCTTAGGAGACAGGTACAATCAGCCCCAGCATTTT.

This clonotype was counted at least ten times. The chain has TRBV7-8 and TRBJ2-5; D may match TRBD1 or TRBD2 (7 bases each). Germline CDR1 SGHVS, CDR2 FQNEAQ. Trimming stripped 5 bases from V and 5 bases from J, with 18 bases between. CDR3 length: 15 amino acids. The DNA for the CDR3 is TGTGCCAGCAGCCCACTAAGACAGGGAGGGGAGACCCAGTACTTC. Protein: CASSPLRQGGETQYF. Supplemented by reference TRBV7-8 and TRBJ2-5, the full variable domain reads GAGVSQSPRYKVAKRGQDVALRCDPISGHVSLFWYQQALGQGPEFLTYFQNEAQLDKSGLPSDRFFAERPEGSVSTLKIQRTQQEDSAVYLCASSPLRQGGETQYFGPGTRLLVL.

This clonotype was seen many times. The CDR3 protein is CASSGTGGPGETQYF. The CDR3 DNA is TGTGCCAGCAGCGGAACGGGGGGGCCCGGGGAGACCCAGTACTTC. This sequence joins TRBV9 and TRBJ2-5; 8 positions agree with TRBD2. Germline V lookup: CDR1 SGDLS, CDR2 YYNGEE. The CDR3 runs to 15 residues. Trimming removed 3 bases from V and 5 bases from J; junction bases left unmatched: 9.

This chain joins TRBV5-8 and TRBJ1-2; D remains ambiguous. The CDR3 extends over 12 amino acids. Trimming cost V 4 bases and J 4 bases, with 8 bases left between them. Germline CDR1 reads SGHTS; CDR2 reads YDEGEE. The CDR3 DNA follows: TGTGCCAGCAGCCTGCCCAGCTATGGCTACACCTTC. It translates to CASSLPSYGYTF. The whole variable domain, remainder taken from reference TRBV5-8 and TRBJ1-2, is EAGVTQSPTHLIKTRGQQATLRCSPISGHTSVYWYQQALGLGLQFLLWYDEGEERNRGNFPPRFSGRQFPNYSSELNVNALELEDSALYLCASSLPSYGYTFGSGTRLTVV.

This sequence joins TRBV11-1 and TRBJ1-3; D perhaps matches TRBD1 (5 bases). V dropped 5 bases and J dropped 0 bases, with 14 bases sitting between them. Looked up from germline, CDR1 is SGHAT and CDR2 is FQDESV (reference sequence). This CDR3 is 16 amino acids long. The CDR3, as DNA: TGTGCCAGCAGCGCAACCGGGGCCCCCTCTGGAAACACCATATATTTT. Amino acids: CASSATGAPSGNTIYF.

The sample holds many counts of this clonotype. The J gene is TRBJ1-5, the V gene TRBV7-9; D is perhaps TRBD1 (5 bases). V lost 5 bases to trimming and J lost 7 bases, with 12 bases between them. Germline V gene lookup returns CDR1 SEHNR and CDR2 FQNEAQ (reference sequence). The CDR3 extends over 13 amino acids. The CDR3 DNA reads TGTGCCAGCAGCCTTCAGGGCAGACAGCCCCAGCATTTT. This translates into CASSLQGRQPQHF.

This clonotype was detected many times. The chain carries TRBV9 and TRBJ2-6; 8 nucleotides match TRBD1. The CDR3 has 17 amino acids. J was trimmed by 0 bases and V by 2 bases; bases with no gene match: 4. The V gene's germline CDR1 is SGDLS and CDR2 YYNGEE. This CDR3 reads CASSVWGTGSGANVLTF. The CDR3 nucleotides are TGTGCCAGCAGCGTGTGGGGGACAGGCTCTGGGGCCAACGTCCTGACTTTC.

This clonotype was counted many times. This chain links TRBV6-5 with TRBJ2-5; D possibly corresponds to TRBD2 (7 bases). CDR3 length: 13 amino acids. The germline V and J ends were trimmed by 2 bases and 7 bases, with 11 bases remaining between them. The germline CDR1 and CDR2 sequences are MNHEY and SVGAGI. CDR3 protein: CASSYGRGRTQYF. Written as DNA, the CDR3 is TGTGCCAGCAGTTACGGGCGGGGGCGGACCCAGTACTTC.

This clonotype was counted ten times or more. Here the CDR3 reads CASSFSGRGEKLFF. The CDR3 nucleotides read TGTGCCAGCAGTTTTTCCGGCAGGGGCGAAAAACTGTTTTTT. V is TRBV28 and J is TRBJ1-4; tentatively, D is TRBD1 (6 bases). With 3 bases removed from V and 8 bases from J, the gap between germline ends came to 13 bases. Germline CDR1 is MDHEN and CDR2 is SYDVKM. There are 14 residues in the CDR3.

This clonotype was seen at least ten times. J is TRBJ2-5 and V is TRBV7-9, with no clear D. In germline, CDR1 is SEHNR, CDR2 FQNEAQ (reference sequence). The ends were cut back, 5 bases at V and 4 bases at J, with 8 bases in the middle. The CDR3 loop spans 12 amino acids. CDR3 sequence (DNA): TGTGCCAGCAGCCCTCTTTTAGAGACCCAGTACTTC. Translation gives CASSPLLETQYF.

This clonotype was seen ten or more times. The chain carries TRBV23-1 and TRBJ2-5, with 7 bases aligning to TRBD1. TRBV23-1 is treated as an ORF (open reading frame) with a function not yet certain. The CDR3 length is 15 residues. Trimming cost V 2 bases and J 5 bases; bases outside gene matches: 8. The CDR3 spells CASSQMMTGSETQYF. The CDR3 DNA follows: TGCGCCAGCAGTCAAATGATGACAGGGTCCGAGACCCAGTACTTC.

This clonotype was observed many times. V usage is TRBV25-1 and J usage is TRBJ2-1; D is perhaps TRBD1 (5 bases). The V and J ends lost 6 bases and 9 bases respectively, with 12 bases between them. CDR1 MGHDK and CDR2 SYGVNS come from the germline V gene. CDR3 length: 12 amino acids. CDR3 sequence (DNA): TGTGCCAGCAGGGGCCCAAGGGGTGAGCAGTTCTTC. Protein product: CASRGPRGEQFF.

The table lists this clonotype with many counts. The gene calls are TRBV30 and TRBJ1-1; 8 positions agree with TRBD1. The CDR3 has 15 amino acids. V lost 5 bases, J lost 5 bases, and 13 bases stayed unmatched. Germline CDR1 and CDR2: GTSNPN and SVGIG (reference sequence). The CDR3 DNA reads as TGTGCCTGGTCATCGGGCAGGGGGCATCAAACTGAAGCTTTCTTT. Protein sequence: CAWSSGRGHQTEAFF.

The chain links TRBV11-1 to TRBJ2-6; 7 bases are shared with TRBD1. Germline V lookup: CDR1 SGHAT, CDR2 FQDESV (reference sequence). With V trimmed by 6 bases and J by 1 base, 6 bases remained unmatched. This CDR3 is built from 16 residues. This CDR3 is CASRAPTGSGANVLTF. The CDR3, as DNA: TGTGCCAGCAGGGCCCCGACAGGGTCTGGGGCCAACGTCCTGACTTTC.

There are many counts of this clonotype. The chain carries TRBV2 and TRBJ1-6, with D unresolved. The germline CDR1 and CDR2 sequences are SNHLY and FYNNEI. Trimming took off 0 bases at V and 6 bases at J, with 12 bases between the two ends. The CDR3 runs 16 residues. CDR3 region: CASSEAEGGLNSPLHF. The CDR3 bases are TGTGCCAGCAGTGAAGCGGAGGGTGGACTTAATTCACCCCTCCACTTT.

At least ten counts were recorded for this clonotype. J is TRBJ2-6 and V is TRBV9; unclear D gene. V lost 3 bases and J 2 bases, leaving 3 bases between the germline ends. This CDR3 has 13 amino acids. The germline CDR1 and CDR2 sequences are SGDLS and YYNGEE. CDR3 amino acids: CASSGAGANVLTF. The CDR3 DNA reads as TGTGCCAGCAGCGGGGCTGGGGCCAACGTCCTGACTTTC.

This clonotype was seen many times. This chain connects TRBV7-3 to TRBJ1-1; D might be TRBD1 (6 bases). The CDR3 has 14 amino acids. The ends were cut back, 4 bases at V and 0 bases at J, with 9 bases in the middle. Per germline, CDR1 SGHTA and CDR2 FQGTGA. The CDR3 DNA is TGTGCCAGCAGCTCCGGACAGATGAACACTGAAGCTTTCTTT. It translates to CASSSGQMNTEAFF. Based on the CDR3 plus reference TRBV7-3 and TRBJ1-1, the full variable domain is GAGVSQTPSNKVTEKGKYVELRCDPISGHTALYWYRQSLGQGPEFLIYFQGTGAADDSGLPNDRFFAVRPEGSVSTLKIQRTERGDSAVYLCASSSGQMNTEAFFGQGTRLTVV.

This clonotype was counted many times. The V and J genes are TRBV11-2 and TRBJ2-7; 8 bases are a match to TRBD1. With V trimmed by 5 bases and J by 2 bases, 8 bases remained unmatched. This CDR3 comprises 15 residues. Germline V gene data show CDR1 as SGHAT and CDR2 as FQNNGV. The CDR3 nucleotides read TGTGCCAGCAGCCATCAGCAGGGGGCAGCCTACGAGCAGTACTTC. Protein sequence: CASSHQQGAAYEQYF.

In its sample, this clonotype ranks as large. This sequence joins TRBV5-1 and TRBJ2-5; the match to TRBD1 covers 10 bases. This CDR3 is 15 amino acids long. Germline assignment: CDR1 SGHRS and CDR2 YFSETQ. Losses at the gene ends were 1 base for V and 10 bases for J; bases not matched to a gene: 10. CDR3 sequence (DNA): TGCGCCAGCAGCTTGAGGACAGGGGGAAGGGAAGTCCAGTACTTC. It translates to CASSLRTGGREVQYF.

Relative to its sample, this clonotype is medium-sized. The chain combines TRBV2 with TRBJ2-3; D gene uncertain. Germline assignment: CDR1 SNHLY and CDR2 FYNNEI. V lost 10 bases, J lost 6 bases, and 20 bases lay in between. The CDR3 runs to 14 residues. The CDR3 sequence is CATLLSLPTDTQYF. CDR3 coding DNA: TGTGCCACCCTGCTAAGTCTCCCTACGGATACGCAGTATTTT.

There are many counts of this clonotype. The chain combines TRBV7-8 with TRBJ1-2, with TRBD1 matching over 7 bases. CDR1 is SGHVS and CDR2 is FQNEAQ in the germline V gene. This CDR3 has 16 amino acids. J lost 6 bases, V lost 4 bases, and 14 bases had no gene match. CDR3 bases: TGTGCCAGCAGCTGGGACAGTCCCTTTCCTTTCAATGGCTACACCTTC. Its protein is CASSWDSPFPFNGYTF.

Note on this clonotype: A read error may be the cause here, since a much bigger clone is one base away. This chain connects TRBV5-4 to TRBJ2-3; TRBD2 might be the D (5 bases). The germline V gene has CDR1 SGHNT and CDR2 YYREEE (reference sequence). V lost 4 bases, J lost 2 bases, and 14 bases lay in between. The CDR3 contains 15 residues. CDR3: CASSPSGWITDTQYF. CDR3 coding DNA: TGTGCCAGCAGCCCCTCGGGGTGGATCACAGATACGCAGTATTTT.

The chain joins TRBV4-3 to TRBJ2-7; D might be TRBD1 (5 bases). The germline gives CDR1 LGHNA, CDR2 YSLEER. The CDR3 spans 15 residues. Trimming removed 1 base from V and 0 bases from J, with 10 bases in between. The CDR3 is CASSQAVTASYEQYF. The CDR3 DNA sequence: TGCGCCAGCAGCCAAGCAGTGACAGCCTCCTACGAGCAGTACTTC.

This clonotype rates as medium-sized. The J gene is TRBJ2-3, the V gene TRBV7-3; tentatively, D is TRBD1 (5 bases). V was cut by 5 bases and J by 4 bases, with 19 bases left in between. Germline CDR1 reads SGHTA; CDR2 reads FQGTGA. CDR3 length equals 16 residues. The CDR3 sequence: CASSPEGRGPADTQYF. The DNA for the CDR3 is TGTGCCAGCAGCCCTGAAGGAAGGGGCCCCGCAGATACGCAGTATTTT.

This clonotype was recorded a few times. The chain uses TRBV5-5 and TRBJ2-1; 10 nucleotides line up with TRBD2. The CDR3 consists of 16 residues. Germline CDR1 reads SGHKS; CDR2 reads YYEKEE (reference sequence). V gave up 3 bases and J gave up 10 bases; unmatched junction bases: 13. CDR3 residues: CASSWDHSGGAWEQFF. CDR3 in DNA: TGTGCCAGCAGCTGGGATCACAGCGGGGGGGCATGGGAGCAGTTCTTC.